This entry describes one T cell receptor (beta chain). Per the authors' pipeline: Reference gene primer amplification yielded estimated nucleated cell counts. The repertoire was sequenced with immunoSEQ multiplex PCR; TCRdb's copy has only in-frame clones and lacks some. V and J calls and clone size follow that table, whereas D and trimming were derived from the DNA. The sample consists of 200,000 to 250,000 clones, around 86% of them appearing once. Participant ages covered roughly 18 to 89 years across 24 US areas. CDR1 and CDR2 (germline): SGHTA, FQGNSA. The CDR3 contains 16 residues. After removal of 1 base from V and 6 bases from J, the junction contained 7 bases not matched to a gene. This entry is derived from a study of blood T cell repertoires in COVID-19.

J is TRBJ2-7 and V is TRBV7-2, with 12 bases lining up with TRBD1. The TCR originated in a woman aged 45 to 65 with acute COVID-19. The sequenced sample was PBMCs or T cells enriched from blood (not recorded which). The CDR3 sequence: CASSLVRGQGAVEQYF. The CDR3 DNA is TGTGCCAGCAGCTTAGTTCGGGGACAGGGGGCGGTCGAGCAGTACTTC.